This T cell receptor (beta chain) was captured by sequencing in a study of T cell responses to AZD1222 COVID-19 vaccine. As regards this clone: What it binds is not known.

General observations from the study: Spike as a whole was targeted by vaccine-associated CD4 TCRs, dominant at 160-218 and 743-854. It was only a handful of AZD1222 recipients who were seropositive at baseline. Clonal diversity was possibly underestimated, and the donors were mostly white British, with more females. Unmutated variant regions are reportedly the target of nearly half of TCRs that are spike-specific.

The CDR3 is 13 residues long. CDR1 and CDR2 from the germline V gene are GTSNPN and SVGIG (reference sequence). V gave up 0 bases and J gave up 6 bases, with 11 bases separating them. The table came from immunoSEQ multiplex PCR; TCRdb's copy has only in-frame clones and leaves some out. The sample consists of 100,000 to 150,000 clones, about 88% of them appearing once. The source material was peripheral blood, sampled on day 0 of AZD1222 vaccination. This sequence joins TRBV30 and TRBJ2-5; D not resolved. The sequence was collected from an adult in good health. CDR3 sequence reads: CAWSVMGGQTQYF. Written as DNA, the CDR3 is TGTGCCTGGAGTGTAATGGGTGGGCAGACCCAGTACTTC.